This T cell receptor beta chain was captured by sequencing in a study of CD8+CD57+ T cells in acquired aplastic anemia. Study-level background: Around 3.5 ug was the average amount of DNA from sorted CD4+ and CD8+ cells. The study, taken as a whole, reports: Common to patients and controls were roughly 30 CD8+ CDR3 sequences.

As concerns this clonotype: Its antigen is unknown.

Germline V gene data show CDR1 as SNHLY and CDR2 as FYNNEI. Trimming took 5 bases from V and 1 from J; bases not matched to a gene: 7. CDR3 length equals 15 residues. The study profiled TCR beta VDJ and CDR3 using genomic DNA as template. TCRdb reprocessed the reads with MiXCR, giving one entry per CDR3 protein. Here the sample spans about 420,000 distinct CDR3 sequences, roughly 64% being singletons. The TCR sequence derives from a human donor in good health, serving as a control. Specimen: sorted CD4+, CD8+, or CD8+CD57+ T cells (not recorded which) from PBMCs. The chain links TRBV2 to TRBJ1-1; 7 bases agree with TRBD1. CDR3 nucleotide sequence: TGTGCCAGCAGTAAGACAGGGAATACGAACACTGAAGCTTTCTTT. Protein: CASSKTGNTNTEAFF.